The source of this T cell receptor beta chain is a study of blood T cell repertoires in COVID-19. Study-level background: T cells, B-cell-depleted T cells, or PBMCs provided the cDNA or gDNA that served as material.

From germline, CDR1 is SQVTM and CDR2 ANQGSEA. J gave up 0 bases and V 7 bases, and 6 bases lay outside the gene matches. The length of the CDR3 is 14 residues. Per the original methods: It was from reference gene primer amplification that nucleated cell counts were estimated. Some clones are missing from TCRdb's copy, which holds only in-frame ones; the method was immunoSEQ multiplex PCR. V, J and clone size derive from that table, while D and trimming were established from the DNA sequence. The sample lists under 150,000 clones, around four fifths occurring once. The gene calls are TRBV29-1 and TRBJ2-3, with TRBD1 identical over 8 bases. The source of this sequence is a human donor in a cohort sampled during active COVID-19. Sequenced: peripheral blood. Here the CDR3 reads CSEQTGASTDTQYF. The DNA for the CDR3 is TGCAGCGAGCAGACAGGGGCTAGCACAGATACGCAGTATTTT.